The 27 T cell receptor beta chains given below trace back to one sample, sequenced in a study of T cell changes during pregnancy in multiple sclerosis. Assay: immunoSEQ multiplex PCR; the TCRdb copy retains only in-frame clones and omits some. The table includes roughly 79,000 clones, approximately 92% detected once. The sample consisted of peripheral blood, taken in the second trimester of pregnancy. All receptors derive from a female donor in good health, enrolled as a control in a pregnancy study.

This clone has only a few counts. The J gene is TRBJ1-2, the V gene TRBV4-3; 7 bases agree with TRBD1. Losses at the gene ends were 0 bases for V and 8 bases for J; bases not matched to a gene: 12. Germline V gene lookup returns CDR1 LGHNA and CDR2 YSLEER. The CDR3 length is 16 residues. This chain's CDR3 is CASSQEGQLKVGGYTF. The DNA for the CDR3 is TGCGCCAGCAGCCAAGAGGGACAGTTAAAGGTGGGAGGCTACACCTTC.

The rearrangement joins TRBV6-6 to TRBJ1-5; 10 nucleotides line up with TRBD1. The ends lost 7 bases at V and 7 bases at J; junction bases unmatched: 10. This CDR3 is built from 15 residues. The germline V gene has CDR1 MNHNY and CDR2 SVGAGI (reference sequence). For the CDR3, the DNA is TGTGCCAGCACCTTAAGGGGGACAGGGGAACAGCCCCAGCATTTT. Amino acid sequence: CASTLRGTGEQPQHF.

The gene calls are TRBV10-3 and TRBJ1-3; no definite D call. The CDR3 spans 15 residues. Per the germline V gene, CDR1 is ENHRY and CDR2 is SYGVKD. With 2 bases removed from V and 5 bases from J, the gap between germline ends came to 13 bases. The CDR3 spells CAISEPLRERNTIYF. CDR3 bases: TGTGCCATCAGTGAGCCCCTAAGAGAACGAAACACCATATATTTT.

The gene calls are TRBV4-2 and TRBJ2-1; 11 nucleotides align to TRBD2. The germline gives CDR1 LGHNA, CDR2 YNFKEQ. The CDR3 covers 16 residues. V lost 5 bases and J lost 1; bases outside the gene matches: 4. The CDR3 DNA reads as TGTGCCAGCAGCTTTAGCGGGGGGGGGTCCTACAATGAGCAGTTCTTC. It encodes CASSFSGGGSYNEQFF.

CDR3 amino acids: CASSEGRGADNEQFF. The CDR3 region has the DNA TGTGCCAGCAGTGAAGGGAGGGGAGCTGACAATGAGCAGTTCTTC. This chain uses TRBV2 with TRBJ2-1, with a possible D match to TRBD2 (6 bases). This CDR3 comprises 15 residues. V was clipped by 1 base and J by 5 bases, with 12 bases between them. CDR1 and CDR2 (germline): SNHLY, FYNNEI.

CDR3 residues: CASSLGWGHDNEQFF. The CDR3 nucleotides are TGCGCCAGCAGCTTGGGCTGGGGGCACGACAATGAGCAGTTCTTC. This chain links TRBV5-1 with TRBJ2-1; a possible D gene is TRBD1 (6 bases). V lost 0 bases to trimming and J lost 5 bases, with 12 bases between them. The CDR3 consists of 15 residues. Germline V gene lookup returns CDR1 SGHRS and CDR2 YFSETQ.

The rearrangement joins TRBV9 to TRBJ2-1, with TRBD2 matching 8 bases. The CDR3 runs to 14 residues. CDR1 and CDR2 from the germline V gene are SGDLS and YYNGEE. Germline trimming cut 0 bases from V and 8 bases from J; bases unmatched to any gene: 4. The CDR3 sequence: CASSVAGGFDEQFF. The DNA of the CDR3 is TGTGCCAGCAGCGTAGCGGGAGGGTTTGATGAGCAGTTCTTC. The full variable domain, with the rest looked up from reference TRBV9 and TRBJ2-1, is DSGVTQTPKHLITATGQRVTLRCSPRSGDLSVYWYQQSLDQGLQFLIQYYNGEERAKGNILERFSAQQFPDLHSELNLSSLELGDSALYFCASSVAGGFDEQFFGPGTRLTVL.

To note about this clone: The same CDR3 arises from other DNA sequences in this sample as well. The J gene is TRBJ2-5, the V gene TRBV7-2; D remains unclear. Trimming left V 5 bases short and J 4 bases short, with 5 bases between. The CDR3 has 11 residues. Germline CDR1 reads SGHTA; CDR2 reads FQGNSA. For the CDR3, the DNA is TGTGCCAGCAGCCCAGGAGAGACCCAGTACTTC. Amino acid sequence: CASSPGETQYF.

The rearrangement joins TRBV12-5 to TRBJ1-1; 7 nucleotides line up with TRBD1. The CDR3 covers 11 residues. Germline loops: CDR1 LGHNT, CDR2 FRNRAP. Trimming removed 6 bases from V and 5 bases from J; junction bases left unmatched: 0. The chain's CDR3 is CASGRGTEAFF. The CDR3 DNA is TGTGCTAGTGGCAGGGGGACTGAAGCTTTCTTT.

The chain recombines TRBV30 with TRBJ1-5, with unresolved D. Trimming stripped 2 bases from V and 9 bases from J, with 20 bases between. The CDR3 spans 15 residues. Germline CDR1 reads GTSNPN; CDR2 reads SVGIG (reference sequence). CDR3: CAWSPGPGMRAPQHF. DNA for the CDR3: TGTGCCTGGAGTCCCGGGCCGGGAATGAGGGCGCCCCAGCATTTT.

V and J are TRBV5-4 and TRBJ1-6; D remains ambiguous. This CDR3 region has 16 residues. Trimming removed 5 bases from V and 10 bases from J, with 22 bases in between. The germline CDR1 and CDR2 sequences are SGHNT and YYREEE (reference sequence). CDR3 in DNA: TGTGCCAGCAGTTCTAGACGGATAACTCCATCATCACCCCTCCACTTT. Its translation is CASSSRRITPSSPLHF.

CDR3 in amino acids: CASSSDRGDTYEQYF. The CDR3 nucleotides read TGTGCCAGCAGTTCCGACAGGGGGGATACCTACGAGCAGTACTTC. The genes are TRBV11-3 and TRBJ2-7, with TRBD1 identical over 9 bases. J gave up 2 bases and V 6 bases, and 8 bases lay outside the gene matches. The CDR3 covers 15 residues. Looked up from germline, CDR1 is SGHNT and CDR2 is YENEEA.

The CDR3 DNA sequence: TGTGCCAGCAGCCTAAACAGGGGGCAGGGGAACACTGAAGCTTTCTTT. It translates to CASSLNRGQGNTEAFF. V usage is TRBV7-2 and J usage is TRBJ1-1, with TRBD1 matching over 9 bases. Trimming at V came to 5 bases and at J to 1 base, leaving 8 bases not matched to a gene. CDR3 size: 16 residues. In germline, CDR1 is SGHTA, CDR2 FQGNSA.

V gene TRBV5-1 combines with J gene TRBJ2-3; 8 bases map to TRBD2. The CDR3 loop spans 14 amino acids. Losses at the gene ends were 5 bases for V and 2 bases for J; bases not matched to a gene: 4. Germline CDR1 reads SGHRS; CDR2 reads YFSETQ. As DNA, the CDR3 is TGCGCCAGCAGGCAGCGGGGGACCACAGATACGCAGTATTTT. Protein: CASRQRGTTDTQYF. Supplemented by reference TRBV5-1 and TRBJ2-3, the full variable domain reads KAGVTQTPRYLIKTRGQQVTLSCSPISGHRSVSWYQQTPGQGLQFLFEYFSETQRNKGNFPGRFSGRQFSNSRSEMNVSTLELGDSALYLCASRQRGTTDTQYFGPGTRLTVL.

The DNA of the CDR3 is TGCGCCAGCAGTGGCCGACTGGACAGGGGAGGTGATGGCTACACCTTC. Translation gives CASSGRLDRGGDGYTF. The chain uses TRBV5-1 and TRBJ1-2, with 9 bases matching TRBD1. J was trimmed by 6 bases and V by 5 bases; bases with no gene match: 14. The V gene's germline CDR1 is SGHRS and CDR2 YFSETQ. This CDR3 is 16 amino acids long.

This chain joins TRBV4-2 and TRBJ2-7; possibly TRBD1 for D (6 bases). V lost 4 bases to trimming and J lost 2 bases, with 15 bases between them. From germline, CDR1 is LGHNA and CDR2 YNFKEQ. The CDR3 loop spans 15 amino acids. The CDR3 nucleotides read TGTGCCAGCAGCCCAGGTGGGGGCCTCACCTACGAGCAGTACTTC. Its protein is CASSPGGGLTYEQYF.

The rearrangement joins TRBV10-3 to TRBJ1-1; no reliable D call. Trimming cost V 3 bases and J 2 bases, with 4 bases left between them. CDR3 length: 12 amino acids. CDR1 is ENHRY, CDR2 SYGVKD, per germline. This CDR3 reads CAISDTNTEAFF. In nucleotides, the CDR3 is TGTGCCATCAGTGATACTAACACTGAAGCTTTCTTT.

The chain couples TRBV7-2 to TRBJ2-3; 9 positions match TRBD1. CDR1 is SGHTA and CDR2 is FQGNSA in the germline V gene. Trimming took 4 bases from V and 0 from J; bases not matched to a gene: 2. This CDR3 is built from 15 residues. CDR3 in DNA: TGTGCCAGCAGCTCCGGGACAGGGAGCACAGATACGCAGTATTTT. Translating gives CASSSGTGSTDTQYF. Based on the CDR3 plus reference TRBV7-2 and TRBJ2-3, the full variable domain is GAGVSQSPSNKVTEKGKDVELRCDPISGHTALYWYRQSLGQGLEFLIYFQGNSAPDKSGLPSDRFSAERTGGSVSTLTIQRTQQEDSAVYLCASSSGTGSTDTQYFGPGTRLTVL.

CDR3 DNA sequence: TGCGCCAGCAGTGATGAGAGACAGCCCCAGCATTTT. Translated: CASSDERQPQHF. V usage is TRBV10-2 and J usage is TRBJ1-5; D not resolved. Trimming left V 3 bases short and J 7 bases short, with 7 bases between. From germline, CDR1 is WSHSY and CDR2 SAAADI. This CDR3 has 12 amino acids.

This clone has more than one count but fewer than ten. The chain uses TRBV30 and TRBJ2-7; 10 positions match TRBD1. The CDR3 totals 13 residues. Germline CDR1 GTSNPN, CDR2 SVGIG (reference sequence). V was pared by 3 bases and J by 7 bases, with 6 bases of the junction left unmatched. The CDR3 sequence: CAWRGQGLWEQYF. The CDR3 DNA reads as TGTGCCTGGAGGGGACAGGGGCTATGGGAGCAGTACTTC.

V is TRBV6-1 and J is TRBJ1-5; TRBD1 matches 7 bases. In germline, CDR1 is MNHNS, CDR2 SASEGT. Germline trimming cut 6 bases from V and 0 bases from J; bases unmatched to any gene: 5. This CDR3 is 15 amino acids long. The CDR3 protein is CASRKTGYSNQPQHF. The CDR3 DNA follows: TGTGCCAGCAGGAAGACAGGGTATAGCAATCAGCCCCAGCATTTT.

This clone was detected once. The J gene is TRBJ2-7, the V gene TRBV11-2; unclear D gene. In germline, CDR1 is SGHAT, CDR2 FQNNGV. Trimming took 5 bases from V and 4 from J, leaving 9 bases between them. The CDR3 spans 12 residues. The CDR3 sequence: CASSVQAYEQYF. The CDR3 DNA reads as TGTGCCAGCAGCGTCCAGGCGTACGAGCAGTACTTC.

V usage is TRBV10-3 and J usage is TRBJ1-2; D is possibly TRBD1 (6 bases). V shed 3 bases and J shed 4 bases, with 21 bases lying between them. This CDR3 has 17 amino acids. The germline V gene encodes CDR1 ENHRY and CDR2 SYGVKD. CDR3 in DNA: TGTGCCATCAGTGAAGGTACCCGGGACACTAAAGTCTATGGCTACACCTTC. Translated: CAISEGTRDTKVYGYTF.

This clone was picked up one time. The DNA of the CDR3 is TGTGCCAGCAGAGGAAGACAGGGAGTCAACGAGCAGTACTTC. Residues: CASRGRQGVNEQYF. The rearrangement links TRBV6-5 to TRBJ2-7; 7 nucleotides line up with TRBD1. V trimming: 6 bases; J trimming: 5 bases; junction bases outside the gene matches: 10. This CDR3 region has 14 residues. Germline lookup yields CDR1 MNHEY and CDR2 SVGAGI.

This rearrangement joins TRBV7-6 to TRBJ2-2; tentative D call: TRBD2 (5 bases). Trimming cost V 1 base and J 4 bases, with 13 bases left between them. The germline V gene encodes CDR1 SGHVS and CDR2 FNYEAQ. The CDR3 sequence is 16 residues long. For the CDR3, the DNA is TGTGCCAGCAGCTTAGATACGGGGTACTTCACCGGGGAGCTGTTTTTT. It translates to CASSLDTGYFTGELFF.

The rearrangement links TRBV5-1 to TRBJ1-2, with TRBD1 identical over 7 bases. Germline trimming cut 0 bases from V and 0 bases from J; bases unmatched to any gene: 2. CDR1 is SGHRS and CDR2 is YFSETQ in the germline V gene. The CDR3 runs 15 residues. CDR3 protein: CASSLAGGSNYGYTF. CDR3 nucleotide sequence: TGCGCCAGCAGCTTGGCAGGGGGATCTAACTATGGCTACACCTTC.

This clone was counted once. The chain combines TRBV2 with TRBJ1-2; possible D gene TRBD1, 5 bases. The V gene's germline CDR1 is SNHLY and CDR2 FYNNEI. Trimming removed 6 bases at V and 8 bases at J, with 7 bases between. This CDR3 comprises 10 residues. The CDR3 DNA reads as TGTGCCAGCAGGGGGCGCGGCTACACCTTC. Translating it yields CASRGRGYTF.